Following are 22 T cell receptor beta chains from one sample sequenced in a study of beta chain features in type 1 diabetes. All of the isolated RNA was reverse transcribed, so expressed TCRB transcripts were sequenced. TCRdb keeps only in-frame clones here, not all; method: immunoSEQ multiplex PCR. This table holds about 360,000 clones, roughly an eighth found once. Material for sequencing was naive CD4+ T cells from blood. The receptors derive from a man between 18 and 29 years old in good health.

This clone was counted between two and nine times. The chain joins TRBV10-3 to TRBJ1-1, with 8 bases that match TRBD1. This CDR3 comprises 16 residues. The junction had 9 bases not matched to a gene; V was cut back by 5 bases and J by 1 base. The germline V gene has CDR1 ENHRY and CDR2 SYGVKD. CDR3 amino acids: CAISPGTGSGNTEAFF. In DNA form, the CDR3 reads TGTGCCATCAGTCCCGGGACAGGATCGGGGAACACTGAAGCTTTCTTT.

This clone has a handful of counts. The CDR3 protein is CSVEERRKGGINEQFF. CDR3 coding DNA: TGCAGCGTTGAAGAAAGGAGAAAGGGGGGGATCAATGAGCAGTTCTTC. V and J are TRBV29-1 and TRBJ2-1; TRBD2 might be the D (7 bases). The CDR3 is 16 amino acids. Trimming cost V 0 bases and J 6 bases, with 18 bases left between them. Germline lookup yields CDR1 SQVTM and CDR2 ANQGSEA.

In this sample, this clone turned up a few times. This chain connects TRBV7-2 to TRBJ2-5; D perhaps matches TRBD1 (5 bases). The length of the CDR3 is 14 residues. V was shortened by 6 bases and J by 1 base, with 12 bases between the two germline ends. Germline V gene sequence: CDR1 SGHTA, CDR2 FQGNSA. DNA for the CDR3: TGTGCCAGCAGTTACCGGACAAGCCAAGAGACCCAGTACTTC. It translates to CASSYRTSQETQYF.

The chain couples TRBV7-9 to TRBJ1-2; TRBD1 is a possible D gene (6 bases). The V end was cut by 5 bases, the J end by 0 bases, with 10 bases between. The germline gives CDR1 SEHNR, CDR2 FQNEAQ (reference sequence). CDR3 length: 14 amino acids. CDR3 coding DNA: TGTGCCAGCAGCGCCAGGGGTACTAACTATGGCTACACCTTC. Amino acids: CASSARGTNYGYTF.

V is TRBV10-3 and J is TRBJ1-4; D call uncertain. This CDR3 has 14 residues. Germline V gene data show CDR1 as ENHRY and CDR2 as SYGVKD. V was shortened by 0 bases and J by 3 bases, with 5 bases between the two germline ends. The CDR3 coding sequence is TGTGCCATCAGTGAGTCCGGGTCTAATGAAAAACTGTTTTTT. This encodes CAISESGSNEKLFF.

There are a few counts of this clone. The chain employs TRBV7-2 and TRBJ1-5, with D unresolved. Germline V gives CDR1 SGHTA, CDR2 FQGNSA. This CDR3 comprises 15 residues. V lost 5 bases to trimming and J lost 8 bases, with 19 bases between them. The CDR3 protein is CASSPLAGSGEPQHF. In nucleotides, the CDR3 is TGTGCCAGCAGCCCATTGGCGGGGTCAGGCGAGCCCCAGCATTTT.

This clone was seen only a few times. The V gene is TRBV7-2, the J gene TRBJ2-7, with a possible D match to TRBD2 (5 bases). CDR1 is SGHTA, CDR2 FQGNSA, per germline. CDR3 length equals 15 residues. Trimming removed 1 base at V and 4 bases at J, with 14 bases between. The CDR3 nucleotides read TGTGCCAGCAGCTTAGGAGGGTATTCAGGTTACGAGCAGTACTTC. It translates to CASSLGGYSGYEQYF.

This clone was observed a few times. The chain links TRBV7-2 to TRBJ2-1; 8 bases align to TRBD2. The V gene's germline CDR1 is SGHTA and CDR2 FQGNSA. V was clipped by 1 base and J by 6 bases; unmatched bases: 5. The CDR3 runs 15 residues. CDR3 protein: CASSLVAGGGNEQFF. CDR3 in DNA: TGTGCCAGCAGCTTAGTCGCGGGGGGAGGCAATGAGCAGTTCTTC.

This clone appeared a few times. V is TRBV7-9 and J is TRBJ2-1, with 8 bases aligning to TRBD2. The CDR3 is 15 amino acids. Unmatched junction bases numbered 8, after V lost 8 bases and J lost 2 bases. Germline assignment: CDR1 SEHNR and CDR2 FQNEAQ (reference sequence). This chain's CDR3 is CASSKRENTYNEQFF. The CDR3 nucleotides are TGTGCCAGCTCTAAGCGGGAGAACACCTACAATGAGCAGTTCTTC.

The V call is TRBV27, the J call TRBJ1-1; the D gene is possibly TRBD1 (5 bases). The V end was cut by 3 bases, the J end by 0 bases, with 11 bases between. This CDR3 has 15 residues. From germline, CDR1 is MNHEY and CDR2 SMNVEV (reference sequence). The CDR3 loop reads CASSFHSGVNTEAFF. Written as DNA, the CDR3 is TGTGCCAGCAGTTTTCACTCGGGGGTGAACACTGAAGCTTTCTTT.

The V and J genes are TRBV19 and TRBJ1-5; TRBD1 aligns across 7 bases. The CDR3 contains 15 residues. CDR1 and CDR2 (germline): LNHDA, SQIVND (reference sequence). V dropped 5 bases and J dropped 4; count of bases not matched to a gene: 8. The DNA of the CDR3 is TGTGCCAGTAGTGCGGGAGGGGGCGGGAATCAGCCCCAGCATTTT. This translates into CASSAGGGGNQPQHF.

V gene TRBV27 combines with J gene TRBJ2-7; D perhaps matches TRBD2 (5 bases). This CDR3 spans 13 amino acids. Trimming pared 8 bases from V and 3 bases from J, leaving 14 bases between. Germline V gene sequence: CDR1 MNHEY, CDR2 SMNVEV (reference sequence). The CDR3 DNA reads as TGTGCCAGCGCGAGGGAGAGAGGCTACGAGCAGTACTTC. Encoded protein: CASARERGYEQYF.

This clone was seen only a few times. V and J are TRBV5-1 and TRBJ1-2, with D unresolved. This CDR3 spans 14 amino acids. Germline CDR1 is SGHRS and CDR2 is YFSETQ. Trimming pared 0 bases from V and 5 bases from J, leaving 11 bases between. The CDR3 region is CASSLAGTEYGYTF. The CDR3 region has the DNA TGCGCCAGCAGCTTGGCCGGTACGGAGTATGGCTACACCTTC.

V gene TRBV7-9 combines with J gene TRBJ1-1; no firm D call. CDR1 is SEHNR, CDR2 FQNEAQ, per germline (reference sequence). V was shortened by 5 bases and J by 0 bases, with 16 bases between the two germline ends. The CDR3 covers 16 residues. In nucleotides, the CDR3 is TGTGCCAGCAGCCCCAAGGGAGGACTTATGAACACTGAAGCTTTCTTT. Translating gives CASSPKGGLMNTEAFF.

This clone occurred a few times. The chain couples TRBV7-2 to TRBJ2-7; tentatively, D is TRBD2 (5 bases). This CDR3 has 14 residues. Germline CDR1 reads SGHTA; CDR2 reads FQGNSA. Trimming took off 5 bases at V and 2 bases at J, with 13 bases between the two ends. Written as DNA, the CDR3 is TGTGCCAGCAGCCCCACCGGGGTTCCCTACGAGCAGTACTTC. Its protein product is CASSPTGVPYEQYF.

The rearrangement joins TRBV5-1 to TRBJ1-1; no reliable D call. The germline gives CDR1 SGHRS, CDR2 YFSETQ. This CDR3 has 15 residues. V lost 4 bases and J 4 bases, leaving 17 bases between the germline ends. CDR3 sequence reads: CASSRRGGVGTEAFF. CDR3 coding DNA: TGCGCCAGCAGCCGCCGCGGCGGGGTGGGCACTGAAGCTTTCTTT.

The chain uses TRBV5-1 and TRBJ2-1; TRBD2 agrees at 13 bases. The CDR3 has 14 amino acids. Germline assignment: CDR1 SGHRS and CDR2 YFSETQ. V lost 3 bases, J lost 16 bases, and 10 bases stayed unmatched. CDR3 bases: TGCGCCAGCAGCTCTACCGGGACTAGCGGGATACGATTCTTC. Protein: CASSSTGTSGIRFF.

This clone was counted a few times. V gene TRBV7-9 combines with J gene TRBJ1-2, with 8 bases fitting TRBD1. The CDR3 contains 17 residues. CDR1 and CDR2 from the germline V gene are SEHNR and FQNEAQ (reference sequence). Losses at the gene ends were 5 bases for V and 4 bases for J; bases not matched to a gene: 15. CDR3 protein: CASSRSGQGIVGYGYTF. The CDR3 bases are TGTGCCAGCAGCCGGTCAGGACAGGGAATTGTTGGCTATGGCTACACCTTC.

The J gene is TRBJ2-3, the V gene TRBV5-1, with 9 bases identical to TRBD2. CDR3 length equals 15 residues. V lost 2 bases to trimming and J lost 4 bases; unmatched junction nucleotides: 5. The V gene's germline CDR1 is SGHRS and CDR2 YFSETQ. The chain's CDR3 is CASSFAGGAPDTQYF. In DNA, the CDR3 is TGCGCCAGCAGCTTTGCGGGGGGGGCCCCAGATACGCAGTATTTT.

This clone came up a few times. The chain uses TRBV6-5 and TRBJ1-5; no definite D call. Germline CDR1 and CDR2: MNHEY and SVGAGI. CDR3 length equals 13 residues. With 6 bases removed from V and 0 bases from J, the gap between germline ends came to 6 bases. As DNA, the CDR3 is TGTGCCAGCAGAGGAGATAGCAATCAGCCCCAGCATTTT. Its translation: CASRGDSNQPQHF.

This clone was counted between two and nine times. V gene TRBV5-1 combines with J gene TRBJ2-7, with TRBD2 as a possible D gene (5 bases). The CDR3 is 12 residues long. CDR1 and CDR2 from the germline V gene are SGHRS and YFSETQ. V lost 2 bases, J lost 5 bases, and 8 bases lay in between. In nucleotides, the CDR3 is TGCGCCAGCAGCTTCTCCGGGAACGAGCAGTACTTC. Translated: CASSFSGNEQYF.

The chain is built from TRBV28 and TRBJ2-7; 9 nucleotides agree with TRBD1. Losses at the gene ends were 10 bases for V and 2 bases for J; bases not matched to a gene: 6. Germline V gene lookup returns CDR1 MDHEN and CDR2 SYDVKM. This CDR3 has 13 amino acids. CDR3 amino acids: CATLGQGPYEQYF. DNA for the CDR3: TGTGCCACTTTAGGACAGGGGCCCTACGAGCAGTACTTC.